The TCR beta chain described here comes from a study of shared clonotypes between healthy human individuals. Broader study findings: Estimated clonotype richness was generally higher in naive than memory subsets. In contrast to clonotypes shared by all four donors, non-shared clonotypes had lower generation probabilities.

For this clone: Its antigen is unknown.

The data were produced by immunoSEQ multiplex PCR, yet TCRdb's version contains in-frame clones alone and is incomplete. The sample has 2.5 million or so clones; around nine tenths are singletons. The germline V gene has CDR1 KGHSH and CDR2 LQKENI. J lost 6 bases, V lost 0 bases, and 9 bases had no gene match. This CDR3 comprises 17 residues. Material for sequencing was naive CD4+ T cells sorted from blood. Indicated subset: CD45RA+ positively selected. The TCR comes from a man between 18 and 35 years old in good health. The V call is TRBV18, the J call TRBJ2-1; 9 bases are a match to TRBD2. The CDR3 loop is CASSPPSGGVIGNEQFF. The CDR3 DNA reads TGTGCCAGCTCACCACCTAGCGGGGGTGTCATTGGCAATGAGCAGTTCTTC.